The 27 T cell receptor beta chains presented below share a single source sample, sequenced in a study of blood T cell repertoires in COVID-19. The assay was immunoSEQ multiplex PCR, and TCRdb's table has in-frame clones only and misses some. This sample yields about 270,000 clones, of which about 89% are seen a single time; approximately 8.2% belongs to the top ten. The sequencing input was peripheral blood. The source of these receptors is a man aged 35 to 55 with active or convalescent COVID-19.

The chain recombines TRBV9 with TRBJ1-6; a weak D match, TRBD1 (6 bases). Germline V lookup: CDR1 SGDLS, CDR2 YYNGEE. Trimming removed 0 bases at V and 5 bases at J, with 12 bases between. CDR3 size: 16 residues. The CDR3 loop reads CASSVDGGINNSPLHF. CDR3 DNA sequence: TGTGCCAGCAGCGTAGATGGGGGCATCAATAATTCACCCCTCCACTTT.

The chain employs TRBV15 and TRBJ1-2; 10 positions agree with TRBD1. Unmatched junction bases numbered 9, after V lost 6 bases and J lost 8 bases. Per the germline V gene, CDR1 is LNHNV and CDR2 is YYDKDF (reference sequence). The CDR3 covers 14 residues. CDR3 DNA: TGTGCCACCAGTAACCGGGACAGGGGTCTCGGCTACACCTTC. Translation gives CATSNRDRGLGYTF.

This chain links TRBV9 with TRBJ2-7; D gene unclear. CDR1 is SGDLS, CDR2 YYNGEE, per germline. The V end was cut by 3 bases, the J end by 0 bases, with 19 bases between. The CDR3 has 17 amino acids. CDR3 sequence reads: CASSGYPLSDGSYEQYF. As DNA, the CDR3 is TGTGCCAGCAGCGGATATCCACTCAGCGACGGCTCCTACGAGCAGTACTTC.

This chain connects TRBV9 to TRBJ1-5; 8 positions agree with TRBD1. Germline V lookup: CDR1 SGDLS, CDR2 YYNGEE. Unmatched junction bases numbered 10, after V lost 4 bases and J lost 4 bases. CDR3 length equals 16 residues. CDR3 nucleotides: TGTGCCAGCAGCCCAGACGGGACAGGCCTAAATCAGCCCCAGCATTTT. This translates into CASSPDGTGLNQPQHF.

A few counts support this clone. CDR3 in amino acids: CASSLEGRGLDYGYTF. The CDR3 DNA reads as TGTGCCAGCAGCTTAGAGGGTAGGGGGCTAGACTATGGCTACACCTTC. V is TRBV7-8 and J is TRBJ1-2; 7 positions agree with TRBD1. The CDR3 has 16 residues. Germline CDR1 is SGHVS and CDR2 is FQNEAQ. With V trimmed by 1 base and J by 3 bases, 8 bases remained unmatched.

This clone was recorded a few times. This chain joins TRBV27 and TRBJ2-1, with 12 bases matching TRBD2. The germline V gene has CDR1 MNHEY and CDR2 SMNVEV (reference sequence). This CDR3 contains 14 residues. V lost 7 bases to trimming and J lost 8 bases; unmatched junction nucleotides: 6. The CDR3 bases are TGTGCCAGCAAAGGACTAGCGGGAAAGGATGAGCAGTTCTTC. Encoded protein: CASKGLAGKDEQFF.

The DNA for the CDR3 is TGCAGCGTTGAAGATTGGCCGCTCTACGAGCAGTACTTC. Its translation: CSVEDWPLYEQYF. This chain uses TRBV29-1 with TRBJ2-7; unclear D gene. Trimming cost V 0 bases and J 3 bases, with 9 bases left between them. The germline CDR1 and CDR2 sequences are SQVTM and ANQGSEA. The CDR3 runs 13 residues.

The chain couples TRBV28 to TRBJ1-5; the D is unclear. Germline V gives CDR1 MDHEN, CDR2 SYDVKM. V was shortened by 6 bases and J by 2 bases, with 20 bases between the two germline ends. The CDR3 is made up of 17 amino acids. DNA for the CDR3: TGTGCCAGCAGCCGTATATCAGGAGGCAGAGGCAATCAGCCCCAGCATTTT. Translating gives CASSRISGGRGNQPQHF.

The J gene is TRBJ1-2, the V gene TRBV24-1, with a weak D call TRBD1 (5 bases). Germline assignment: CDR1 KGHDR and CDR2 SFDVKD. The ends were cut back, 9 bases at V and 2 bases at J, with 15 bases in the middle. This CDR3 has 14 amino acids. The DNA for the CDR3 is TGTGCCACCGGGAGGGAGGGGCGAAACTATGGCTACACCTTC. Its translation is CATGREGRNYGYTF.

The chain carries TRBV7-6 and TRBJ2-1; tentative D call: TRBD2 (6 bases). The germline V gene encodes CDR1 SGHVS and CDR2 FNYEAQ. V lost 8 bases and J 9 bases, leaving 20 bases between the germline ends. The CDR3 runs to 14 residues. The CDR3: CASHNPGTSAEQFF. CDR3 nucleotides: TGTGCCAGCCACAATCCTGGGACTTCGGCTGAGCAGTTCTTC.

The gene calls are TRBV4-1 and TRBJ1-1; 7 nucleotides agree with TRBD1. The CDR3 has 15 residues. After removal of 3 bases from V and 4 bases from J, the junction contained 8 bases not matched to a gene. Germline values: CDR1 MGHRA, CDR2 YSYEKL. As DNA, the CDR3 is TGCGCCAGCAGCCACCAGGGGGGCCTGCCCACTGAAGCTTTCTTT. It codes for CASSHQGGLPTEAFF.

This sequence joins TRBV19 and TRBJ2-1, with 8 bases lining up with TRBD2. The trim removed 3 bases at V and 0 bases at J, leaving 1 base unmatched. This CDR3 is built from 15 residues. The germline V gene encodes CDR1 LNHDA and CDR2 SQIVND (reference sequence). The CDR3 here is CASSMGTSSYNEQFF. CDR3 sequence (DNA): TGTGCCAGTAGTATGGGGACTAGCTCCTACAATGAGCAGTTCTTC. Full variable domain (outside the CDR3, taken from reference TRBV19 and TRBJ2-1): DGGITQSPKYLFRKEGQNVTLSCEQNLNHDAMYWYRQDPGQGLRLIYYSQIVNDFQKGDIAEGYSVSREKKESFPLTVTSAQKNPTAFYLCASSMGTSSYNEQFFGPGTRLTVL.

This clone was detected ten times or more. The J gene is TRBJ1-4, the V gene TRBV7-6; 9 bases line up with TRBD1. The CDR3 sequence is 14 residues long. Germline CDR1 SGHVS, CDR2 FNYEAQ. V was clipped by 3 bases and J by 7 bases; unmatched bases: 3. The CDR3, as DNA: TGTGCCAGCAGCTTGACACAGGGGGCTGAAAAACTGTTTTTT. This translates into CASSLTQGAEKLFF.

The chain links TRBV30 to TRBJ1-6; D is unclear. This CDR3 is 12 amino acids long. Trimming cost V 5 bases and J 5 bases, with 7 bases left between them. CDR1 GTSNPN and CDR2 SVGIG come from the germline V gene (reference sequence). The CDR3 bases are TGTGCCTGGGTGTTAAATAATTCACCCCTCCACTTT. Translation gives CAWVLNNSPLHF.

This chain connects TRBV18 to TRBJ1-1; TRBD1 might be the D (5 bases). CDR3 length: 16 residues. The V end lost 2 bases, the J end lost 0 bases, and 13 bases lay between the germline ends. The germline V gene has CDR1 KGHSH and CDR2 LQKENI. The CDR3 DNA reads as TGTGCCAGCTCACCAGGGGCGGACATCATGAACACTGAAGCTTTCTTT. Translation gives CASSPGADIMNTEAFF.

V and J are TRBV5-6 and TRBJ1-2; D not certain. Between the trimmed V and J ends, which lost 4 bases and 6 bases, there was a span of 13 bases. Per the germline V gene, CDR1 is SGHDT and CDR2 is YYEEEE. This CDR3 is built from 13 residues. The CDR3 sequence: CASSPRRGHGYTF. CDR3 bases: TGTGCCAGCAGCCCCCGGAGAGGGCATGGCTACACCTTC.

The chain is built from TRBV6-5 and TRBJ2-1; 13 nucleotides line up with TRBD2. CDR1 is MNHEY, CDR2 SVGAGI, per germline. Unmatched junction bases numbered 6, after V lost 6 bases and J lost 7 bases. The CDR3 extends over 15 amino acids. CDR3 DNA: TGTGCCAGCAGCGTGGGACTAGCGGGACAAAATGAGCAGTTCTTC. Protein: CASSVGLAGQNEQFF.

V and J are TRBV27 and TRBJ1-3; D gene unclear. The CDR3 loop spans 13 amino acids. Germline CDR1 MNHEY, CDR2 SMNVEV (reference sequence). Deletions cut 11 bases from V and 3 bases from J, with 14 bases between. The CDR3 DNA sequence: TGTGCCCGGAGGGTGGGATATGGAAACACCATATATTTT. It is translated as CARRVGYGNTIYF.

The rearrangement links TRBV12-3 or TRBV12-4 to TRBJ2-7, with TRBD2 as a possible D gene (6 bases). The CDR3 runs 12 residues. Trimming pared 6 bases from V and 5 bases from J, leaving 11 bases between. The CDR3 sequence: CASSTSIHEQYF. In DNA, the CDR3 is TGTGCCAGCAGCACTAGCATCCACGAGCAGTACTTC.

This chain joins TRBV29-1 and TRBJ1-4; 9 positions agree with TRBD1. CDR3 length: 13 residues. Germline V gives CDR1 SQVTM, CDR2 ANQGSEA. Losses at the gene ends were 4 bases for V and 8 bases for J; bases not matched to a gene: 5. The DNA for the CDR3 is TGCAGCGTTGCCGGGACAGGGATCGAAAAACTGTTTTTT. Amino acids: CSVAGTGIEKLFF.

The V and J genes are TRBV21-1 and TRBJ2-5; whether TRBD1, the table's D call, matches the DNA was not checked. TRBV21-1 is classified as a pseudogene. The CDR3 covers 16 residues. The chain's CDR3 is CASSSSGTGIQETQYF. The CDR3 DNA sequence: TGTGCCAGCAGCAGTTCCGGGACAGGCATCCAAGAGACCCAGTACTTC.

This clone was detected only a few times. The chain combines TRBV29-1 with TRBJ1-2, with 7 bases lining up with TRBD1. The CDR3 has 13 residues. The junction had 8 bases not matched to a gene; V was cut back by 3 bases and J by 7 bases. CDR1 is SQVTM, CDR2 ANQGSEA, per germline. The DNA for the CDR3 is TGCAGCGTTGAGCGGGACAGCCTTTTTGGCTACACCTTC. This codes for CSVERDSLFGYTF.

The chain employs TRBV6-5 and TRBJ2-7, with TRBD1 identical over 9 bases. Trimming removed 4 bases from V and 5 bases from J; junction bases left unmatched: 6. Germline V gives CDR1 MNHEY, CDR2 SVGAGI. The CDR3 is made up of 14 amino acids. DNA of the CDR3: TGTGCCAGCAGTTGGGACAGGGTTGCCAACGAGCAGTACTTC. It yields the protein CASSWDRVANEQYF.

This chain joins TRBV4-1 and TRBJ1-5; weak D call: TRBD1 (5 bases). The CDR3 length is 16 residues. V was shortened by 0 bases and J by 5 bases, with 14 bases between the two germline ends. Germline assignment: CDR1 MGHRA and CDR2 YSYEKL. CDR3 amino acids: CASSQEGRQGHQPQHF. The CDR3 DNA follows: TGCGCCAGCAGCCAAGAAGGAAGGCAGGGCCATCAGCCCCAGCATTTT.

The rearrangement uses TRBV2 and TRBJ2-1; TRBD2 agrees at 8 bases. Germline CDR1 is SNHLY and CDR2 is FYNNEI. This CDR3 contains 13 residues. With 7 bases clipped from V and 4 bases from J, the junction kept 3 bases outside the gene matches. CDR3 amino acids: CASKASGYNEQFF. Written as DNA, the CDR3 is TGTGCCAGCAAGGCTAGCGGGTACAATGAGCAGTTCTTC.

The CDR3 loop is CASSERQANRGYTF. The CDR3 bases are TGTGCCAGCAGTGAGCGACAGGCGAATCGAGGCTACACCTTC. The genes are TRBV6-1 and TRBJ1-2, with a possible D match to TRBD1 (6 bases). Trimming took off 3 bases at V and 8 bases at J, with 16 bases between the two ends. Per germline, CDR1 MNHNS and CDR2 SASEGT. The CDR3 covers 14 residues.

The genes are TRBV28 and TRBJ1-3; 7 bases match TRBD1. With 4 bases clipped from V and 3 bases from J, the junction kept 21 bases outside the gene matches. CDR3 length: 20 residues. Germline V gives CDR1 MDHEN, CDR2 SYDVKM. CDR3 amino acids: CASSSRRHVGGSFFGNTIYF. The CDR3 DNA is TGTGCCAGCAGTTCTAGGCGACACGTAGGGGGCTCATTTTTTGGAAACACCATATATTTT.